Listed here are 28 T cell receptor beta chains from one sample, sequenced in a study of blood T cell repertoires in COVID-19. Libraries were prepared by immunoSEQ multiplex PCR; TCRdb keeps only in-frame clonotypes and omits some of them. The sample shows approximately 390,000 clones, approximately 87% of them seen only once. Sequencing input: PBMCs or T cells enriched from blood (not recorded which). Receptors originate from a woman between 50 and 59 years old who had recovered from COVID-19.

V and J are TRBV29-1 and TRBJ2-3; possible D gene TRBD2, 7 bases. The CDR3 extends over 14 amino acids. Germline CDR1 reads SQVTM; CDR2 reads ANQGSEA. V lost 8 bases, J lost 2 bases, and 17 bases lay in between. CDR3 in amino acids: CSSERGGPTDTQYF. In DNA, the CDR3 is TGCAGCTCAGAGAGGGGGGGCCCCACAGATACGCAGTATTTT.

The gene calls are TRBV9 and TRBJ2-7; the match to TRBD2 covers 11 bases. The junction had 4 bases not matched to a gene; V was cut back by 2 bases and J by 6 bases. Germline-derived CDR1 and CDR2 are SGDLS and YYNGEE. This CDR3 is built from 14 residues. The DNA of the CDR3 is TGTGCCAGCAGCGTTAGCGGGGGGGCCGTCGAGCAGTACTTC. Protein: CASSVSGGAVEQYF.

The J gene is TRBJ2-5, the V gene TRBV13, with a tentative D call TRBD2 (6 bases). In germline, CDR1 is PRHDT, CDR2 FYEKMQ (reference sequence). The CDR3 covers 17 residues. V gave up 0 bases and J gave up 5 bases, with 19 bases separating them. DNA for the CDR3: TGTGCCAGCAGCTTAGGGAGGGCGACTAGATTGGGCGAGACCCAGTACTTC. It specifies CASSLGRATRLGETQYF.

The chain has TRBV2 and TRBJ2-5; TRBD2 aligns across 11 bases. J gave up 6 bases and V 6 bases, and 6 bases lay outside the gene matches. The germline V gene encodes CDR1 SNHLY and CDR2 FYNNEI. The CDR3 consists of 14 residues. In DNA form, the CDR3 reads TGTGCCAGCAGATTAGCGGGGGGGCCGAAGACCCAGTACTTC. Translated, it gives CASRLAGGPKTQYF.

A single count supports this clone. V usage is TRBV5-1 and J usage is TRBJ2-7; 7 bases fit TRBD1. The CDR3 spans 13 residues. Germline CDR1 and CDR2: SGHRS and YFSETQ. V was clipped by 4 bases and J by 3 bases; unmatched bases: 4. CDR3 in amino acids: CASSPRDSYEQYF. The CDR3 region has the DNA TGCGCCAGCAGCCCCCGGGACAGCTACGAGCAGTACTTC. Full variable domain (outside the CDR3, taken from reference TRBV5-1 and TRBJ2-7): KAGVTQTPRYLIKTRGQQVTLSCSPISGHRSVSWYQQTPGQGLQFLFEYFSETQRNKGNFPGRFSGRQFSNSRSEMNVSTLELGDSALYLCASSPRDSYEQYFGPGTRLTVT.

This chain connects TRBV28 to TRBJ1-6, with D possibly TRBD1 on 5 matching bases. This CDR3 is built from 14 residues. The V end lost 4 bases, the J end lost 10 bases, and 14 bases lay between the germline ends. The V gene's germline CDR1 is MDHEN and CDR2 SYDVKM. CDR3: CASSSFRVRSPLHF. Here the CDR3 DNA reads TGTGCCAGCAGTTCCTTCAGGGTTCGCTCACCCCTCCACTTT.

The table lists this clone with a few counts. The chain has TRBV4-2 and TRBJ2-3, with D possibly being TRBD2 (5 bases). Trimming pared 0 bases from V and 5 bases from J, leaving 9 bases between. There are 14 residues in the CDR3. Germline CDR1 is LGHNA and CDR2 is YNFKEQ. The CDR3 reads CASSQDRERDTQYF. The CDR3 DNA follows: TGTGCCAGCAGCCAAGATCGGGAACGAGATACGCAGTATTTT.

This chain connects TRBV28 to TRBJ1-1; 10 bases are shared with TRBD1. Looked up from germline, CDR1 is MDHEN and CDR2 is SYDVKM. After removal of 6 bases from V and 3 bases from J, the junction contained 7 bases not matched to a gene. The CDR3 runs to 15 residues. CDR3 in DNA: TGTGCCAGCAGATACCGCGGACAGGGGGACACTGAAGCTTTCTTT. Translation: CASRYRGQGDTEAFF.

A single count supports this clone. The gene calls are TRBV11-2 and TRBJ2-7, with D unresolved. In germline, CDR1 is SGHAT, CDR2 FQNNGV. Trimming stripped 0 bases from V and 7 bases from J, with 10 bases between. CDR3 length equals 13 residues. The CDR3 sequence is CASSLDLASEQYF. The DNA for the CDR3 is TGTGCCAGCAGCTTAGATCTGGCCTCGGAGCAGTACTTC.

The chain uses TRBV5-1 and TRBJ1-1; 7 bases agree with TRBD1. From germline, CDR1 is SGHRS and CDR2 YFSETQ. This CDR3 has 15 residues. The trim removed 4 bases at V and 0 bases at J, leaving 6 bases unmatched. CDR3 residues: CASSHSGGMNTEAFF. CDR3 coding DNA: TGCGCCAGCAGCCACTCAGGGGGTATGAACACTGAAGCTTTCTTT. The complete variable domain, with remaining parts taken from reference TRBV5-1 and TRBJ1-1, reads KAGVTQTPRYLIKTRGQQVTLSCSPISGHRSVSWYQQTPGQGLQFLFEYFSETQRNKGNFPGRFSGRQFSNSRSEMNVSTLELGDSALYLCASSHSGGMNTEAFFGQGTRLTVV.

This chain uses TRBV5-8 with TRBJ2-1; 9 bases match TRBD2. J gave up 4 bases and V 4 bases, and 6 bases lay outside the gene matches. Germline values: CDR1 SGHTS, CDR2 YDEGEE. This CDR3 comprises 15 residues. CDR3 protein: CASSPGRGGYNEQFF. The DNA of the CDR3 is TGTGCCAGCAGCCCAGGGCGGGGGGGATACAATGAGCAGTTCTTC.

The chain has TRBV3-1 (or the pseudogene TRBV3-2) and TRBJ2-5; D remains unclear. Germline assignment: CDR1 LGHDT and CDR2 YNNKEL (reference sequence). CDR3 length: 15 residues. The V gene lost 4 bases and the J gene lost 0 bases, with 12 bases spanning the gap. The CDR3 reads CASSPPEADQETQYF. CDR3 DNA sequence: TGTGCCAGCAGCCCACCCGAGGCAGACCAAGAGACCCAGTACTTC.

The CDR3 loop is CASSFYVGDSTDTQYF. The CDR3 bases are TGTGCCAGCAGTTTTTATGTAGGGGATAGCACAGATACGCAGTATTTT. V gene TRBV27 combines with J gene TRBJ2-3; TRBD1 is a possible D gene (5 bases). The V end lost 3 bases, the J end lost 0 bases, and 13 bases lay between the germline ends. CDR1 is MNHEY and CDR2 is SMNVEV in the germline V gene (reference sequence). CDR3 length: 16 residues.

The V gene is TRBV28, the J gene TRBJ1-2; no clear D. The V gene lost 3 bases and the J gene lost 5 bases, with 13 bases spanning the gap. Germline-derived CDR1 and CDR2 are MDHEN and SYDVKM. There are 14 residues in the CDR3. This chain's CDR3 is CASSLGGQVYGYTF. The CDR3 coding sequence is TGTGCCAGCAGTTTGGGTGGGCAAGTATATGGCTACACCTTC.

This sequence joins TRBV5-1 and TRBJ2-7, with 8 bases fitting TRBD1. CDR1 is SGHRS, CDR2 YFSETQ, per germline. The V segment lost 5 bases and the J segment 7 bases; nucleotides outside the gene matches: 11. The CDR3 contains 14 residues. As DNA, the CDR3 is TGCGCCAGCAGAGCTACAGGGGGTTCTTATGAGCAGTACTTC. Translating gives CASRATGGSYEQYF.

This clone was seen a single time. V is TRBV7-9 and J is TRBJ1-1; no clear D. The CDR3 sequence is 13 residues long. In germline, CDR1 is SEHNR, CDR2 FQNEAQ (reference sequence). The V end lost 3 bases, the J end lost 3 bases, and 8 bases lay between the germline ends. The CDR3 protein is CASSFWQDTEAFF. The CDR3 DNA reads as TGTGCCAGCAGCTTTTGGCAGGACACTGAAGCTTTCTTT.

This chain connects TRBV27 to TRBJ2-7, with D maybe TRBD1 (5 bases). CDR1 is MNHEY and CDR2 is SMNVEV in the germline V gene (reference sequence). Between the trimmed V and J ends, which lost 6 bases and 6 bases, there was a span of 15 bases. There are 13 residues in the CDR3. CDR3: CASSAGSISEQYF. The CDR3 DNA is TGTGCCAGCAGCGCAGGGTCCATCTCCGAGCAGTACTTC.

The genes are TRBV6-2 or TRBV6-3 and TRBJ2-5, with a possible D match to TRBD1 (6 bases). CDR3 length equals 14 residues. V shed 4 bases and J shed 2 bases, with 11 bases lying between them. Germline CDR1 MNHEY, CDR2 SVGEGT. The CDR3 protein is CASSFLDRQETQYF. DNA of the CDR3: TGTGCCAGCAGTTTTCTGGACAGACAAGAGACCCAGTACTTC.

The chain combines TRBV6-2 or TRBV6-3 with TRBJ2-5, with unresolved D. Germline loops: CDR1 MNHEY, CDR2 SVGEGT. The V end lost 4 bases, the J end lost 5 bases, and 14 bases lay between the germline ends. This CDR3 is built from 14 residues. The CDR3 is CASSSVSPAETQYF. The DNA for the CDR3 is TGTGCCAGCAGTTCTGTTTCCCCCGCGGAGACCCAGTACTTC.

In DNA form, the CDR3 reads TGTGCCAGTAGTATTCAGTTGGATCAGCCCCAGCATTTT. Its translation: CASSIQLDQPQHF. V gene TRBV19 combines with J gene TRBJ1-5; D is unclear. The CDR3 contains 13 residues. Per the germline V gene, CDR1 is LNHDA and CDR2 is SQIVND (reference sequence). With 3 bases removed from V and 5 bases from J, the gap between germline ends came to 8 bases. Full variable domain (outside the CDR3, taken from reference TRBV19 and TRBJ1-5): DGGITQSPKYLFRKEGQNVTLSCEQNLNHDAMYWYRQDPGQGLRLIYYSQIVNDFQKGDIAEGYSVSREKKESFPLTVTSAQKNPTAFYLCASSIQLDQPQHFGDGTRLSIL.

The genes are TRBV30 and TRBJ1-5; 9 bases align to TRBD1. This CDR3 contains 15 residues. V lost 1 base and J lost 9; bases outside the gene matches: 10. Germline V gene sequence: CDR1 GTSNPN, CDR2 SVGIG (reference sequence). CDR3 nucleotide sequence: TGTGCCTGGAGTGGGGGACAGGGCTTTCGATGGCCCCAGCATTTT. Its protein product is CAWSGGQGFRWPQHF.

This clone was found a few times. V is TRBV28 and J is TRBJ1-2; D is perhaps TRBD1 (5 bases). The CDR3 is made up of 11 amino acids. Germline CDR1 and CDR2: MDHEN and SYDVKM. The V end was cut by 5 bases, the J end by 5 bases, with 6 bases between. CDR3 loop: CASSGGYGYTF. The CDR3 DNA follows: TGTGCCAGCAGTGGGGGGTATGGCTACACCTTC.

The genes are TRBV11-2 and TRBJ2-2; perhaps TRBD2 as D (7 bases). This CDR3 contains 16 residues. CDR1 is SGHAT, CDR2 FQNNGV, per germline. Trimming pared 5 bases from V and 7 bases from J, leaving 20 bases between. CDR3 sequence reads: CASSRVEGGVHGELFF. The CDR3 nucleotides read TGTGCCAGCAGCCGGGTTGAGGGGGGGGTACACGGGGAGCTGTTTTTT.

The V call is TRBV28, the J call TRBJ1-3; no clear D. The CDR3 loop spans 12 amino acids. The ends were cut back, 9 bases at V and 0 bases at J, with 6 bases in the middle. Germline V gives CDR1 MDHEN, CDR2 SYDVKM. The chain's CDR3 is CASGGSGNTIYF. Here the CDR3 DNA reads TGTGCCAGTGGAGGCTCTGGAAACACCATATATTTT.

The chain's CDR3 is CASSLDSGPGNEQFF. CDR3 nucleotides: TGCGCCAGCAGCTTGGATAGCGGGCCGGGCAATGAGCAGTTCTTC. The V call is TRBV5-1, the J call TRBJ2-1, with 7 bases fitting TRBD2. The CDR3 is 15 residues long. CDR1 and CDR2 (germline): SGHRS, YFSETQ. V trimming: 0 bases; J trimming: 6 bases; junction bases outside the gene matches: 6. The full variable domain, rest sourced from reference TRBV5-1 and TRBJ2-1, is KAGVTQTPRYLIKTRGQQVTLSCSPISGHRSVSWYQQTPGQGLQFLFEYFSETQRNKGNFPGRFSGRQFSNSRSEMNVSTLELGDSALYLCASSLDSGPGNEQFFGPGTRLTVL.

For the CDR3, the DNA is TGTGCCAGCAGCCAAGATGCCCGGACTAATGGTAACTATGGCTACACCTTC. Protein product: CASSQDARTNGNYGYTF. This chain links TRBV4-2 with TRBJ1-2; D call uncertain. CDR1 and CDR2 (germline): LGHNA, YNFKEQ. Trimming cost V 0 bases and J 1 base, with 15 bases left between them. This CDR3 has 17 amino acids.

The V call is TRBV5-1, the J call TRBJ1-1; no reliable D call. CDR3 size: 16 residues. In germline, CDR1 is SGHRS, CDR2 YFSETQ. V dropped 3 bases and J dropped 0 bases, with 15 bases sitting between them. CDR3 sequence (DNA): TGCGCCAGCAGCTCACCAGCGGGATCCCTGAACACTGAAGCTTTCTTT. The encoded protein is CASSSPAGSLNTEAFF.

The chain is built from TRBV7-8 and TRBJ2-1; perhaps TRBD1 as D (5 bases). This CDR3 is 15 amino acids long. Per germline, CDR1 SGHVS and CDR2 FQNEAQ. Trimming cost V 5 bases and J 8 bases, with 19 bases left between them. The CDR3 sequence: CASSDGSVGRYEQFF. CDR3 sequence (DNA): TGTGCCAGCAGCGACGGTAGTGTGGGGCGCTATGAGCAGTTCTTC.